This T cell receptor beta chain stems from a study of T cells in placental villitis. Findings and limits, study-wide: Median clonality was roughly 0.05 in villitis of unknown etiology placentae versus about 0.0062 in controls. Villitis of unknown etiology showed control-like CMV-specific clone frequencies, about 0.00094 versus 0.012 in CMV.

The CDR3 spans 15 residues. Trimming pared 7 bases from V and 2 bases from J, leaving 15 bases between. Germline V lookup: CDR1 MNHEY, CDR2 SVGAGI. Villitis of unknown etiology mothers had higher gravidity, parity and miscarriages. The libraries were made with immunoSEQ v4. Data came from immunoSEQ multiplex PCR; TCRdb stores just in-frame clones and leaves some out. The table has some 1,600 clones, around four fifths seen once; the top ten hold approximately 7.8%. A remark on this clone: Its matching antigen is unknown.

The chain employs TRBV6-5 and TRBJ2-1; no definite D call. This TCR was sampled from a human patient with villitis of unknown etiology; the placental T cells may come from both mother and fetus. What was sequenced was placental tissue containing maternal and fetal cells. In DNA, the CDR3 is TGTGCCAGCAAGTTAGGAGAAGCGCCCTACAATGAGCAGTTCTTC. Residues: CASKLGEAPYNEQFF.